Following are 3 T cell receptor beta chains from one sample sequenced in a study of HIV-infected children after antiretroviral therapy interruption. The TCR library was built from RNA with a 3' RACE protocol and unique molecular identifiers. TCRdb re-derived calls from the 3' RACE reads in MiXCR, one entry per CDR3 protein. This sample has fewer than 50,000 distinct CDR3 sequences, with 4.3% found just once. The sample's treatment: PENTA 11 planned treatment interruption arm or continuous ART arm. The specimen was CD45RA+ CD4+ T cells from PBMCs, pooled from several time points, collected from a donor given antiretroviral therapy, either interrupted or continuous. Regarding subset: naive CD4+ CD45RA+ CD45RO- T cells. The source of these receptors is a pool of human donors with HIV.

This clonotype has a count of ten or more. The chain couples TRBV29-1 to TRBJ1-5; D is ambiguous. CDR1 is SQVTM, CDR2 ANQGSEA, per germline. V was cut by 7 bases and J by 3 bases, with 10 bases left in between. This CDR3 has 12 residues. CDR3 coding DNA: TGCAGCGCCCAGGCCTCCAATCAGCCCCAGCATTTT. Residues: CSAQASNQPQHF.

V gene TRBV20-1 combines with J gene TRBJ1-1; D is unresolved. V lost 6 bases to trimming and J lost 5 bases, with 16 bases between them. Germline V gene lookup returns CDR1 DFQATT and CDR2 SNEGSKA (reference sequence). This CDR3 is built from 13 residues. CDR3: CSAQERWETEAFF. The CDR3 coding sequence is TGCAGTGCCCAGGAGAGGTGGGAGACTGAAGCTTTCTTT.

This clonotype was detected ten times or more. The chain joins TRBV2 to TRBJ2-2; a possible D gene is TRBD2 (5 bases). Trimming stripped 7 bases from V and 7 bases from J, with 10 bases between. The germline gives CDR1 SNHLY, CDR2 FYNNEI. CDR3 length: 12 residues. The CDR3 nucleotides read TGTGCCAGCAAGTACGCGGGCGGGGAGCTGTTTTTT. It is translated as CASKYAGGELFF. The full variable domain, with the rest looked up from reference TRBV2 and TRBJ2-2, is EPEVTQTPSHQVTQMGQEVILRCVPISNHLYFYWYRQILGQKVEFLVSFYNNEISEKSEIFDDQFSVERPDGSNFTLKIRSTKLEDSAMYFCASKYAGGELFFGEGSRLTVL.